This entry is about one T cell receptor beta chain. The sample originates from a study of blood T cell repertoires in COVID-19. Study at large: T cells, B-cell-depleted T cells, or PBMCs supplied cDNA or gDNA.

The CDR3 covers 13 residues. Trimming pared 0 bases from V and 6 bases from J, leaving 9 bases between. Looked up from germline, CDR1 is ENHRY and CDR2 is SYGVKD. In the original workflow: Quantification of nucleated cells was approximated via reference gene primer amplification. Method: immunoSEQ multiplex PCR; TCRdb's copy keeps in-frame clones and lacks some. The V and J calls and the clone size are those of that table, but D and trimming were determined from the DNA. The table has about 180,000 clones, 80% to 90% seen once. This chain links TRBV10-3 with TRBJ2-7; TRBD1 is a possible D gene (6 bases). The specimen sequenced was peripheral blood. The receptor was derived from a woman aged 80 or over with COVID-19, enrolled during active disease. CDR3 loop: CAISESGAAEQYF. CDR3 DNA: TGTGCCATCAGTGAGTCGGGGGCGGCCGAGCAGTACTTC.